This entry is about one TCR beta chain. Its matching antigen is unknown. The entry originates in a study of cytomegalovirus exposure and HLA in healthy donors. There are 18 residues in the CDR3. V gave up 4 bases and J gave up 0 bases; unmatched junction bases: 7. Germline-derived CDR1 and CDR2 are LNHDA and SQIVND (reference sequence). Study-wide results and limits: Common viral pathogens seemed, in a later analysis, to connect with several of the most significant clusters. Earlier analysis found most TCR beta V segments productive about 90% or about 30% of the time. CMV serostatus was the only immune exposure information that was available. HLA restriction was apparent for most CMV-associated TCR beta chains in a later analysis.

PCR used 60 Vbeta primers and 13 Jbeta primers. Assay: immunoSEQ multiplex PCR; the TCRdb copy retains only in-frame clones and omits some. This table holds more than 150,000 clones, about 80% found once. The origin of this receptor is a woman aged 45-65 years in good health and CMV-seropositive. The chain uses TRBV19 and TRBJ2-3; 13 bases line up with TRBD2. The sample taken for sequencing was PBMCs. The CDR3 region is CASSSFRGLAGSTDTQYF. For the CDR3, the DNA is TGTGCCAGTAGTAGTTTTCGGGGACTAGCGGGGAGCACAGATACGCAGTATTTT.